A selection of T cell receptor beta chains follows, all from one sample in a study of T-cell memory formation after mild COVID-19. TCRdb fed the 5' RACE reads into MiXCR, producing one record per CDR3 protein. Of almost 550,000 distinct CDR3 sequences in the sample, around 21% were seen once. The sequenced sample was PBMCs or a T cell subset sorted from them (not recorded which). The receptors were sampled from an adult woman who had mild COVID-19 (a few samples of this study predate the infection). Cell type and time point are not known. Each CDR3 is given with its conserved first and last residue. A D gene is named only where the DNA matches it firmly. Where a row states a size, it is once, few, many or the class of an expanded clone; other rows omit it.

v_call,d_call,clone_size,j_call,cdr3_nt,cdr3_aa
TRBV20-1,.,.,TRBJ1-2,TGCAGTGCTAGTTATGAGCGGGAAAACTATGGCTACACCTTC,CSASYERENYGYTF
TRBV27,TRBD2,few,TRBJ2-3,TGTGCCAGCAGAGCCCTAGCGGGAGATACGCAGTATTTT,CASRALAGDTQYF
TRBV19,.,few,TRBJ1-5,TGTGCCAGCAACCAGACCCGGGGCAGAAATCAGCCCCAGCATTTT,CASNQTRGRNQPQHF
TRBV29-1,.,.,TRBJ2-2,TGCAGCGTCCGACTAGATTCCGGGGAGCTGTTTTTT,CSVRLDSGELFF
TRBV18,.,many,TRBJ1-6,TGTGCCAGCTCACCGGACCGATTTAATTCACCCCTCCACTTT,CASSPDRFNSPLHF
TRBV5-1,.,.,TRBJ2-6,TGCGCCAGCAGCTTGCAGGATCTCTCTGGGGCCAACGTCCTGACTTTC,CASSLQDLSGANVLTF
TRBV16,TRBD1,few,TRBJ1-6,TGTGCCAGCAGCCTTCAACAGGGGGCGAAAATCCCCCTCCACTTT,CASSLQQGAKIPLHF
TRBV14,TRBD1,.,TRBJ2-7,TGTGCCAGCAGCCAACCGGGACAGGGGGCGCACGAGCAGTACTTC,CASSQPGQGAHEQYF
TRBV9,.,few,TRBJ2-7,TGTGCCAGCAGCGGCCGGGACACCTCCTACGAGCAGTACTTC,CASSGRDTSYEQYF
TRBV5-1,TRBD1,.,TRBJ2-2,TGCGCCAGCAGCATACAGGGGAAAACCGGGGAGCTGTTTTTT,CASSIQGKTGELFF
TRBV5-1,TRBD1,many,TRBJ1-1,TGCGCCAGCAGCCAGCGACAGGGGCCGAACACTGAAGCTTTCTTT,CASSQRQGPNTEAFF
TRBV12-3/TRBV12-4,TRBD1,many,TRBJ1-6,TGTGCCAGCAGTTTTAGAAGATGGGACAGGGCCCACCTGGGCAGTTCACCCCTCCACTTT,CASSFRRWDRAHLGSSPLHF
TRBV12-3/TRBV12-4,TRBD2,.,TRBJ2-6,TGTGCCAGCAGTCCCGGGACTAGCGGGCCCTCTGGGGCCAACGTCCTGACTTTC,CASSPGTSGPSGANVLTF
TRBV14,.,.,TRBJ1-5,TGTGCCAGCAGCCATAACAGCAATCAGCCCCAGCATTTT,CASSHNSNQPQHF
TRBV15,.,.,TRBJ1-2,TGTGCCACCAGCAGAGATCGGCTAAACTATGGCTACACCTTC,CATSRDRLNYGYTF
TRBV20-1,TRBD1,few,TRBJ2-7,TGCAGTGGAGTGACAGGGGTAGACGAGCAGTACTTC,CSGVTGVDEQYF
TRBV12-3/TRBV12-4,TRBD1,.,TRBJ2-7,TGTGCCAGCAGTCCGGGGACAGTATACGAGCAGTACTTC,CASSPGTVYEQYF
TRBV20-1,TRBD1,few,TRBJ2-7,TGCAGTGCTCCGGACAGGAATTCCTACGAGCAGTACTTC,CSAPDRNSYEQYF
TRBV7-9,TRBD1,many,TRBJ1-2,TGTGCCAGCAGCAAGGGGACAGACCCTCCTAACTATGGCTACACCTTC,CASSKGTDPPNYGYTF
TRBV4-1,.,few,TRBJ1-1,TGCGCCAGCAGCCAAGAAGTGGGACTGAACACTGAAGCTTTCTTT,CASSQEVGLNTEAFF
TRBV7-8,TRBD2,.,TRBJ2-2,TGTGCCAGCAGCTTAGGGGCTAGCGGGGCCGGGGAGCTGTTTTTT,CASSLGASGAGELFF
TRBV11-2,TRBD2,.,TRBJ2-3,TGTGCCAGCAGCAACAGACTAGCGGGGCGTAGCACAGATACGCAGTATTTT,CASSNRLAGRSTDTQYF
TRBV5-1,TRBD1,many,TRBJ1-1,TGCGCCAGCAGCTACAGGGGGCAAGACACTGAAGCTTTCTTT,CASSYRGQDTEAFF
TRBV20-1,TRBD2,.,TRBJ2-7,TGCAGTGCTTACGGGACTAGTGGCTACGAGCAGTACTTC,CSAYGTSGYEQYF
TRBV29-1,.,.,TRBJ2-5,TGCAGCGTCCCACCAGGGGGGGAGAAGCAAGAGACCCAGTACTTC,CSVPPGGEKQETQYF
TRBV11-2,.,.,TRBJ2-6,TGTGCCAGCAGCTTGAGTCGGGGGAGCTCTGGGGCCAACGTCCTGACTTTC,CASSLSRGSSGANVLTF
TRBV20-1,.,.,TRBJ2-3,TGCAGTGCTAGTACCGGGGGGCGCACAGATACGCAGTATTTT,CSASTGGRTDTQYF
TRBV9,.,.,TRBJ2-1,TGTGCCAGCAGCATACCGGGGACCGCACGGCAGTTCTTC,CASSIPGTARQFF
TRBV7-9,.,few,TRBJ1-2,TGTGCCAGCAGCGCAGGGTATGGCTATGGCTACACCTTC,CASSAGYGYGYTF
TRBV19,.,.,TRBJ1-5,TGTGCCAGTAGTTTAGGCTTTAGCAATCAGCCCCAGCATTTT,CASSLGFSNQPQHF
TRBV12-3/TRBV12-4,.,few,TRBJ1-5,TGTGCCAGCAGTTTACGTGCAAATCAGCCCCAGCATTTT,CASSLRANQPQHF
TRBV20-1,TRBD2,few,TRBJ2-2,TGCAGTGCTGTAGCGGGAGGGAGCACCGGGGAGCTGTTTTTT,CSAVAGGSTGELFF
TRBV20-1,.,few,TRBJ1-6,TGCAGTGCTATCCACAGGGAGAATTCACCCCTCCACTTT,CSAIHRENSPLHF
TRBV20-1,TRBD1,.,TRBJ2-3,TGCAGTGCTAGAGATCCGAGACAGGGGATCACAGATACGCAGTATTTT,CSARDPRQGITDTQYF
TRBV7-3,.,.,TRBJ1-1,TGTGCCAGCAGCCGATCGGGAGAGACTGAAGCTTTCTTT,CASSRSGETEAFF
TRBV4-1,TRBD1,.,TRBJ2-7,TGCGCCAGCAGCCAAGAACAGGGGGCGCGGTACGAGCAGTACTTC,CASSQEQGARYEQYF
TRBV9,.,.,TRBJ1-1,TGTGCCAGCAGCGCCCCATGGCCTGATAACACTGAAGCTTTCTTT,CASSAPWPDNTEAFF
TRBV7-6,TRBD2,.,TRBJ2-2,TGTGCCAGCATAGAGCTAGCGGGAGCGACCGGGGAGCTGTTTTTT,CASIELAGATGELFF
TRBV28,TRBD1,few,TRBJ2-7,TGTGCCAGCAGTCTCCGGACAGGGGGGAGCTCCTACGAGCAGTACTTC,CASSLRTGGSSYEQYF
TRBV7-3,.,few,TRBJ2-1,TGTGCCAGCAGCCACCAGGAGGGCCATGAGCAGTTCTTC,CASSHQEGHEQFF
TRBV6-6,.,few,TRBJ2-5,TGTGCCAGCAGTTACTCCGCGGGGGCGCTGGGAGAGACCCAGTACTTC,CASSYSAGALGETQYF
TRBV5-1,.,few,TRBJ2-3,TGCGCCAGCAGCCTGGGGAGGTCTGTCACAGATACGCAGTATTTT,CASSLGRSVTDTQYF
TRBV14,TRBD2,.,TRBJ2-3,TGTGCCAGCAGCCAAGTTGCGGGGGTCACAGATACGCAGTATTTT,CASSQVAGVTDTQYF
TRBV10-3,.,.,TRBJ2-7,TGTGCCATCAGTGAGTCGGTCACGTCGGCCTACGAGCAGTACTTC,CAISESVTSAYEQYF
TRBV6-5,TRBD2,few,TRBJ2-7,TGTGCCAGCAGGGGGGGACTAGCGGGAGTCTACGAGCAGTACTTC,CASRGGLAGVYEQYF
TRBV4-2,.,.,TRBJ2-3,TGTGCCAGCAGCCAAGCCGTGATCTCGGCGCAGTATTTT,CASSQAVISAQYF
TRBV27,TRBD1,few,TRBJ2-5,TGTGCCAGCAGTTCACTTTGGGACAGGGGGCAGCAAGAGACCCAGTACTTC,CASSSLWDRGQQETQYF
TRBV12-3/TRBV12-4,TRBD2,few,TRBJ2-3,TGTGCCAGCAGTTCGGGACTAGGGGTGGATACGCAGTATTTT,CASSSGLGVDTQYF
TRBV10-3,TRBD1,.,TRBJ2-7,TGTGCCATCTCGGGACAGGGGGCGGTCGAGCAGTACTTC,CAISGQGAVEQYF
TRBV6-5,TRBD1,few,TRBJ1-2,TGTGCCAGCAGCGCACCGGGACAGGGGGATCGTGGCTACACCTTC,CASSAPGQGDRGYTF
TRBV9,TRBD1,.,TRBJ2-7,TGTGCCAGCAGCGTAGCAACAGGGGGCCACGAGCAGTACTTC,CASSVATGGHEQYF
TRBV13,.,few,TRBJ1-2,TGTGCCAGCAGCTTACTCTCTAGCGGCGAGAACTATGGCTACACCTTC,CASSLLSSGENYGYTF
TRBV15,.,.,TRBJ1-2,TGTGCCACCAGCAGTCTTAGGACGTTTGGTGACTATGGCTACACCTTC,CATSSLRTFGDYGYTF
TRBV5-1,.,few,TRBJ1-3,TGCGCCAGCAGAAGGTTGGACAGCTCTGGAAACACCATATATTTT,CASRRLDSSGNTIYF
TRBV7-9,.,.,TRBJ2-1,TGTGCCAGCAGCTCCACAGGTTTTGAGCAGTTCTTC,CASSSTGFEQFF
TRBV6-4,.,few,TRBJ2-1,TGTGCCAGCAGTGACTCAGGGGGGGGAGATGAGCAGTTCTTC,CASSDSGGGDEQFF